Shown below are 23 T cell receptor beta chains from a single sample sequenced in a study of blood T cell repertoires in COVID-19. Here immunoSEQ multiplex PCR was the method, and the copy in TCRdb shows in-frame clones only, minus some. The repertoire has more than 200,000 clones, around 81% of them found once; the top ten carry 4.4%. The material sequenced was peripheral blood. Receptors were obtained from a man aged 45-65 years with active or convalescent COVID-19.

The V and J genes are TRBV5-4 and TRBJ1-1, with TRBD1 matching over 7 bases. CDR3 length: 15 residues. V trimming: 3 bases; J trimming: 3 bases; junction bases outside the gene matches: 8. Germline V gene sequence: CDR1 SGHNT, CDR2 YYREEE (reference sequence). DNA of the CDR3: TGTGCCAGCAGCTCCGCCGCCGGGACAGACACTGAAGCTTTCTTT. This codes for CASSSAAGTDTEAFF.

The chain recombines TRBV2 with TRBJ2-5, with D perhaps TRBD2 (5 bases). Germline V lookup: CDR1 SNHLY, CDR2 FYNNEI. Between the trimmed V and J ends, which lost 4 bases and 7 bases, there was a span of 13 bases. The CDR3 has 13 residues. CDR3 amino acids: CASSALSRGTQYF. CDR3 coding DNA: TGTGCCAGCAGTGCTCTAAGCCGGGGGACCCAGTACTTC.

CDR3 nucleotide sequence: TGTGCCACCAGCAGCAGCAGGGGTGTTGGGGAGCTGTTTTTT. Translating gives CATSSSRGVGELFF. V and J are TRBV15 and TRBJ2-2; possibly TRBD1 for D (6 bases). Germline V gene sequence: CDR1 LNHNV, CDR2 YYDKDF (reference sequence). Trimming took 3 bases from V and 8 from J, leaving 13 bases between them. The CDR3 length is 14 residues.

The rearrangement joins TRBV6-5 to TRBJ1-4; weak D call: TRBD1 (5 bases). Germline CDR1 and CDR2: MNHEY and SVGAGI. The CDR3 runs 13 residues. V dropped 5 bases and J dropped 8 bases, with 12 bases sitting between them. CDR3 coding DNA: TGTGCCAGCAGTCTTGGGGGGGGAGAAAAACTGTTTTTT. Protein: CASSLGGGEKLFF.

The chain joins TRBV3-1 (or the pseudogene TRBV3-2) to TRBJ1-3, with no clear D. Germline V gene data show CDR1 as LGHDT and CDR2 as YNNKEL (reference sequence). The length of the CDR3 is 17 residues. The V gene lost 4 bases and the J gene lost 0 bases, with 16 bases spanning the gap. The CDR3 protein is CASSPGSIALSGNTIYF. CDR3 in DNA: TGTGCCAGCAGCCCCGGGAGTATCGCCCTCTCTGGAAACACCATATATTTT.

This clone was seen once. The chain couples TRBV27 to TRBJ1-1; 8 bases are a match to TRBD1. Germline V lookup: CDR1 MNHEY, CDR2 SMNVEV (reference sequence). V lost 0 bases to trimming and J lost 6 bases; unmatched junction nucleotides: 15. The CDR3 runs to 18 residues. The chain's CDR3 is CASSLSMSLLNRGAEAFF. In nucleotides, the CDR3 is TGTGCCAGCAGTTTATCGATGTCACTACTCAACAGGGGGGCTGAAGCTTTCTTT.

As to this clone: The same CDR3 also results from other DNA sequences found in this sample. CDR3 bases: TGTGCCAGCACAGTGAACACTGAAGCTTTCTTT. Its translation is CASTVNTEAFF. The chain links TRBV28 to TRBJ1-1, with D unclear. The V gene's germline CDR1 is MDHEN and CDR2 SYDVKM. The CDR3 length is 11 residues. The ends were cut back, 7 bases at V and 0 bases at J, with 3 bases in the middle.

The V gene is TRBV18, the J gene TRBJ1-1, with 8 bases identical to TRBD1. This CDR3 has 13 residues. V lost 6 bases, J lost 7 bases, and 7 bases stayed unmatched. The germline gives CDR1 KGHSH, CDR2 LQKENI. The DNA for the CDR3 is TGTGCCAGCTCGTCGGACAGGGCGGGTGAAGCTTTCTTT. Its protein product is CASSSDRAGEAFF. Based on the CDR3 plus reference TRBV18 and TRBJ1-1, the full variable domain is NAGVMQNPRHLVRRRGQEARLRCSPMKGHSHVYWYRQLPEEGLKFMVYLQKENIIDESGMPKERFSAEFPKEGPSILRIQQVVRGDSAAYFCASSSDRAGEAFFGQGTRLTVV.

This chain uses TRBV4-1 with TRBJ1-5; 11 nucleotides match TRBD1. V trimming: 4 bases; J trimming: 6 bases; junction bases outside the gene matches: 5. The germline V gene has CDR1 MGHRA and CDR2 YSYEKL. The CDR3 length is 15 residues. The CDR3: CASSPGQGAFQPQHF. For the CDR3, the DNA is TGCGCCAGCAGCCCCGGACAGGGGGCTTTTCAGCCCCAGCATTTT.

This chain joins TRBV5-6 and TRBJ1-2; D uncertain. In germline, CDR1 is SGHDT, CDR2 YYEEEE. CDR3 length equals 14 residues. Trimming stripped 0 bases from V and 8 bases from J, with 14 bases between. CDR3 loop: CASSLGQALEGYTF. In nucleotides, the CDR3 is TGTGCCAGCAGCTTGGGACAAGCCCTTGAAGGCTACACCTTC. Full variable domain (missing parts from reference TRBV5-6 and TRBJ1-2): DAGVTQSPTHLIKTRGQQVTLRCSPKSGHDTVSWYQQALGQGPQFIFQYYEEEERQRGNFPDRFSGHQFPNYSSELNVNALLLGDSALYLCASSLGQALEGYTFGSGTRLTVV.

This clone showed up just a few times. The chain has TRBV18 and TRBJ2-2; D may be TRBD2 (5 bases). The V gene's germline CDR1 is KGHSH and CDR2 LQKENI. The V end was cut by 3 bases, the J end by 4 bases, with 12 bases between. The CDR3 runs to 15 residues. For the CDR3, the DNA is TGTGCCAGCTCACCCTCGGCGGGTTCCACCGGGGAGCTGTTTTTT. Translation: CASSPSAGSTGELFF.

This clone was seen repeatedly, ten times or more. The chain links TRBV30 to TRBJ1-6; D uncertain. Trimming stripped 3 bases from V and 11 bases from J, with 11 bases between. This CDR3 spans 12 amino acids. The V gene's germline CDR1 is GTSNPN and CDR2 SVGIG (reference sequence). CDR3 sequence (DNA): TGTGCCTGGAGATCACCCGCGGCACCCCTCCACTTT. Translated, it gives CAWRSPAAPLHF.

The chain is built from TRBV5-1 and TRBJ2-3; perhaps TRBD1 as D (6 bases). V lost 4 bases and J 1 base, leaving 13 bases between the germline ends. CDR3 length: 15 residues. The germline V gene has CDR1 SGHRS and CDR2 YFSETQ. CDR3 amino acids: CASSLTGLGTDTQYF. CDR3 nucleotides: TGCGCCAGCAGCCTTACAGGGCTTGGCACAGATACGCAGTATTTT.

This clone was observed a handful of times. CDR3 sequence reads: CASSLHQEGPNQPQHF. CDR3 in DNA: TGTGCCAGCAGCTTGCACCAGGAGGGGCCCAATCAGCCCCAGCATTTT. The chain uses TRBV5-4 and TRBJ1-5, with D tentatively TRBD1 (5 bases). CDR1 SGHNT and CDR2 YYREEE come from the germline V gene (reference sequence). V lost 1 base to trimming and J lost 3 bases, with 14 bases between them. This CDR3 has 16 amino acids.

The chain uses TRBV10-3 and TRBJ2-2, with D tentatively TRBD2 (5 bases). Trimming stripped 2 bases from V and 3 bases from J, with 10 bases between. CDR3 size: 15 residues. The V gene's germline CDR1 is ENHRY and CDR2 SYGVKD. CDR3 residues: CAISERGLDTGELFF. The CDR3 coding sequence is TGTGCCATCAGTGAGCGGGGATTGGACACCGGGGAGCTGTTTTTT.

CDR3 DNA: TGTGCCAGCAGCCTAGGACAGGGACCCTATGGCTACACCTTC. The encoded protein is CASSLGQGPYGYTF. V and J are TRBV7-9 and TRBJ1-2; 8 bases agree with TRBD1. V lost 5 bases and J lost 4; bases outside the gene matches: 6. The CDR3 totals 14 residues. From germline, CDR1 is SEHNR and CDR2 FQNEAQ (reference sequence).

The V call is TRBV7-2, the J call TRBJ2-2; 7 nucleotides agree with TRBD1. From germline, CDR1 is SGHTA and CDR2 FQGNSA. CDR3 length: 16 residues. The trim removed 4 bases at V and 5 bases at J, leaving 10 bases unmatched. Written as DNA, the CDR3 is TGTGCCAGCAGCTCCACCCGACAGGGTGGGACCGGGGAGCTGTTTTTT. Translation gives CASSSTRQGGTGELFF.

V gene TRBV7-9 combines with J gene TRBJ1-1; D unresolved. The CDR3 is made up of 13 amino acids. Germline assignment: CDR1 SEHNR and CDR2 FQNEAQ (reference sequence). Trimming took off 6 bases at V and 11 bases at J, with 19 bases between the two ends. The CDR3 loop reads CASRAVGGDGAFF. The CDR3 DNA reads TGTGCCAGCAGAGCGGTGGGCGGCGACGGGGCTTTCTTT.

This clone was observed a few times. J is TRBJ2-5 and V is TRBV24-1, with D possibly TRBD1 on 6 matching bases. Trimming stripped 5 bases from V and 5 bases from J, with 14 bases between. Germline values: CDR1 KGHDR, CDR2 SFDVKD. CDR3 length: 14 residues. The CDR3 coding sequence is TGTGCCACCAGTGGAGGTTTAAGGGGGGAGACCCAGTACTTC. This sequence encodes CATSGGLRGETQYF.

The V and J genes are TRBV7-6 and TRBJ1-3; TRBD1 aligns across 7 bases. Trimming cost V 3 bases and J 4 bases; bases outside gene matches: 6. The CDR3 runs to 15 residues. Germline V gene sequence: CDR1 SGHVS, CDR2 FNYEAQ. In DNA, the CDR3 is TGTGCCAGCAGCTTGACCACAGGGGTGGGAAACACCATATATTTT. Translated: CASSLTTGVGNTIYF.

CDR3 nucleotide sequence: TGCGCCAGCAGCTCCACCGGACAGGGAGCCTACGAGCAGTACTTC. This codes for CASSSTGQGAYEQYF. The chain links TRBV5-1 to TRBJ2-7; 8 nucleotides line up with TRBD1. Germline V gene sequence: CDR1 SGHRS, CDR2 YFSETQ. With 3 bases clipped from V and 2 bases from J, the junction kept 7 bases outside the gene matches. The CDR3 totals 15 residues.

The chain joins TRBV19 to TRBJ1-2, with 7 nucleotides matching TRBD1. The CDR3 consists of 14 residues. Germline V CDR1 and CDR2: LNHDA, SQIVND (reference sequence). J was trimmed by 2 bases and V by 7 bases; bases with no gene match: 7. Here the CDR3 DNA reads TGTGCCAGTAAGGGGGCCAGGGGGAACTATGGCTACACCTTC. Its translation: CASKGARGNYGYTF. Based on the CDR3 plus reference TRBV19 and TRBJ1-2, the full variable domain is DGGITQSPKYLFRKEGQNVTLSCEQNLNHDAMYWYRQDPGQGLRLIYYSQIVNDFQKGDIAEGYSVSREKKESFPLTVTSAQKNPTAFYLCASKGARGNYGYTFGSGTRLTVV.

The V gene is TRBV7-2, the J gene TRBJ1-1; 7 bases line up with TRBD1. The length of the CDR3 is 15 residues. The V gene's germline CDR1 is SGHTA and CDR2 FQGNSA. The V and J ends lost 4 bases and 1 base, in that order; junction bases with no gene match: 6. The CDR3 sequence: CASSSETGWNTEAFF. The CDR3 DNA follows: TGTGCCAGCAGCTCGGAGACAGGGTGGAACACTGAAGCTTTCTTT.